The 21 T cell receptor beta chains given below trace back to one sample, sequenced in a study of blood T cells in healthy people across ages. The authors ran a second PCR of about 6 to 11 cycles using a sample-barcoded 5' primer and a J-beta primer mix. TCRdb redid the calling of the 5' RACE reads with MiXCR, one entry per CDR3 protein. The sample lists about 670,000 distinct CDR3 sequences; 35% to 50% were seen once. Sequenced sample: blood. Source of these receptors: a man older than 75 in good health.

In this sample, this clonotype turned up a few times. The V gene is TRBV4-3, the J gene TRBJ1-1, with D unresolved. V was pared by 1 base and J by 6 bases, with 9 bases between. Per the germline V gene, CDR1 is LGHNA and CDR2 is YSLEER. This CDR3 comprises 13 residues. This CDR3 is CASSQVSPPEAFF. In nucleotides, the CDR3 is TGCGCCAGCAGCCAAGTGTCCCCACCTGAAGCTTTCTTT.

The chain uses TRBV6-2 or TRBV6-3 and TRBJ2-7, with 14 bases identical to TRBD2. Germline loops: CDR1 MNHEY, CDR2 SVGEGT. Trimming removed 10 bases from V and 0 bases from J; junction bases left unmatched: 5. The CDR3 loop spans 15 amino acids. For the CDR3, the DNA is TGTGCCACCCAGGGACTAGCGGGGGTCTCCTACGAGCAGTACTTC. Protein: CATQGLAGVSYEQYF.

This chain joins TRBV7-2 and TRBJ1-6; 7 positions agree with TRBD1. Germline CDR1 and CDR2: SGHTA and FQGNSA. The CDR3 runs 17 residues. The J segment lost 7 bases and the V segment lost 5 bases, leaving 14 bases of the junction unmatched. CDR3 DNA: TGTGCCAGCAGCGTCACGCATACAGGGGTACCGAATTCACCCCTCCACTTT. Protein product: CASSVTHTGVPNSPLHF.

This clonotype has a single count. The chain recombines TRBV27 with TRBJ1-2; 7 nucleotides align to TRBD1. The length of the CDR3 is 15 residues. The germline V gene has CDR1 MNHEY and CDR2 SMNVEV (reference sequence). Losses at the gene ends were 4 bases for V and 2 bases for J; bases not matched to a gene: 7. The CDR3, as DNA: TGTGCCAGCAGTTCAACAGGGGCCGGGAACTATGGCTACACCTTC. Its translation: CASSSTGAGNYGYTF.

The rearrangement joins TRBV6-5 to TRBJ1-5; D is uncertain. Trimming stripped 6 bases from V and 0 bases from J, with 12 bases between. The CDR3 sequence is 15 residues long. Germline lookup yields CDR1 MNHEY and CDR2 SVGAGI. The CDR3 loop reads CASRRTENSNQPQHF. In DNA, the CDR3 is TGTGCCAGCAGGCGTACGGAAAATAGCAATCAGCCCCAGCATTTT.

A few counts support this clonotype. J is TRBJ2-5 and V is TRBV4-1, with D possibly TRBD2 on 5 matching bases. Gene TRBJ2-7 matches the end of the DNA better, so the J call may be wrong. The germline gives CDR1 MGHRA, CDR2 YSYEKL. CDR3 length: 14 amino acids. The CDR3 coding sequence is TGCGCCAGCAGCCAAGGCGGAGGCTTTTACGAGCAGTACTTC. It specifies CASSQGGGFYEQYF.

V and J are TRBV5-1 and TRBJ2-1, with D perhaps assigned TRBD1 or TRBD2 (5 bases each). The CDR3 covers 15 residues. The germline V gene encodes CDR1 SGHRS and CDR2 YFSETQ. Trimming shortened V by 7 bases and J by 4 bases, and 18 bases separated the two germline ends. The DNA for the CDR3 is TGCGCCAGCGATACCGGGGCAGGGTGGTACAATGAGCAGTTCTTC. Protein sequence: CASDTGAGWYNEQFF. Combining the CDR3 with reference TRBV5-1 and TRBJ2-1 gives the whole variable domain KAGVTQTPRYLIKTRGQQVTLSCSPISGHRSVSWYQQTPGQGLQFLFEYFSETQRNKGNFPGRFSGRQFSNSRSEMNVSTLELGDSALYLCASDTGAGWYNEQFFGPGTRLTVL.

The genes are TRBV2 and TRBJ1-2, with TRBD1 matching 8 bases. This CDR3 has 13 residues. CDR1 and CDR2 (germline): SNHLY, FYNNEI. V lost 10 bases and J lost 4; bases outside the gene matches: 8. The CDR3 spells CANKIGQGYGYTF. CDR3 coding DNA: TGTGCCAACAAAATCGGACAGGGCTATGGCTACACCTTC.

This clonotype was observed a single time. This sequence joins TRBV4-3 and TRBJ2-5, with TRBD2 matching 7 bases. V lost 0 bases to trimming and J lost 4 bases; unmatched junction nucleotides: 17. The germline V gene encodes CDR1 LGHNA and CDR2 YSLEER. The CDR3 length is 19 residues. The CDR3 nucleotides read TGCGCCAGCAGCCAAGAATCCCAGTCCGGGAGCGGGGTGCGAGAGACCCAGTACTTC. Its translation: CASSQESQSGSGVRETQYF.

V gene TRBV29-1 combines with J gene TRBJ2-7, with D possibly being TRBD2 (6 bases). This CDR3 is built from 12 residues. Germline-derived CDR1 and CDR2 are SQVTM and ANQGSEA. The V end was cut by 2 bases, the J end by 5 bases, with 10 bases between. Written as DNA, the CDR3 is TGCAGCGTTGAACTAGCGCGCGACGAGCAGTACTTC. This encodes CSVELARDEQYF.

The V and J genes are TRBV7-2 and TRBJ2-7; possible D gene TRBD2, 6 bases. The CDR3 has 15 residues. In germline, CDR1 is SGHTA, CDR2 FQGNSA. V lost 4 bases and J lost 2, with 15 bases in between. The CDR3 here is CASSSQIGGTYEQYF. The CDR3 bases are TGTGCCAGCAGCTCCCAAATCGGCGGGACCTACGAGCAGTACTTC.

The rearrangement links TRBV5-1 to TRBJ2-5, with 11 nucleotides matching TRBD2. V lost 5 bases, J lost 11 bases, and 20 bases stayed unmatched. Germline V gives CDR1 SGHRS, CDR2 YFSETQ. CDR3 length equals 17 residues. The CDR3 region has the DNA TGCGCCAGCAGTTCCTCTTTACTAGCGGGAGTTAGGAGGGAGCAGTACTTC. Its protein is CASSSSLLAGVRREQYF.

The genes are TRBV6-1 and TRBJ2-3, with TRBD1 matching 7 bases. CDR3 length equals 14 residues. CDR1 and CDR2 from the germline V gene are MNHNS and SASEGT. V lost 10 bases and J lost 5; bases outside the gene matches: 12. The CDR3 DNA reads TGTGCCAACAGAGCCGGGACAGACTTAGATACGCAGTATTTT. Amino acids: CANRAGTDLDTQYF.

This clonotype occurred a few times. The chain joins TRBV6-1 to TRBJ2-4; 8 nucleotides match TRBD1. The DNA end lines up better with TRBJ2-7; the J call may be wrong. Germline V gene lookup returns CDR1 MNHNS and CDR2 SASEGT. The CDR3 is made up of 14 amino acids. The CDR3, as DNA: TGTGCCAGCATCCGAGGACAGGGAGGCCACGAGCAGTACTTC. This codes for CASIRGQGGHEQYF.

Only a few counts were recorded for this clonotype. The chain joins TRBV29-1 to TRBJ2-7; D call uncertain. Per the germline V gene, CDR1 is SQVTM and CDR2 is ANQGSEA. Trimming took off 2 bases at V and 0 bases at J, with 8 bases between the two ends. The length of the CDR3 is 13 residues. The CDR3 sequence is CSVELASSYEQYF. CDR3 nucleotides: TGCAGCGTTGAATTGGCGAGCTCCTACGAGCAGTACTTC.

The sample holds a few counts of this clonotype. The V gene is TRBV7-3, the J gene TRBJ2-3; D uncertain. CDR3 length: 15 amino acids. Germline CDR1 and CDR2: SGHTA and FQGTGA. V was shortened by 3 bases and J by 0 bases, with 10 bases between the two germline ends. Written as DNA, the CDR3 is TGTGCCAGCAGCTTCTCGACTTCTAGCACAGATACGCAGTATTTT. Translation gives CASSFSTSSTDTQYF.

V and J are TRBV6-2 or TRBV6-3 and TRBJ2-3; D remains ambiguous. The CDR3 sequence is 13 residues long. From germline, CDR1 is MNHEY and CDR2 SVGEGT. V lost 3 bases and J lost 6, with 10 bases in between. In DNA, the CDR3 is TGTGCCAGCAGTTATTTGACGGGCGATACGCAGTATTTT. Translation gives CASSYLTGDTQYF.

This clonotype appeared a few times. J is TRBJ2-1 and V is TRBV6-2 or TRBV6-3; 8 positions agree with TRBD2. From germline, CDR1 is MNHEY and CDR2 SVGEGT. This CDR3 contains 13 residues. Trimming took 10 bases from V and 6 from J; bases not matched to a gene: 8. CDR3 coding DNA: TGTGCCACCCGGACTAGCTTCATCAATGAGCAGTTCTTC. Translated, it gives CATRTSFINEQFF.

Points on this clonotype: This may be a read error: a much more frequent sequence differs by one nucleotide. DNA for the CDR3: TGCGCCAGCAGCCTGACAACAAACTACGAGCTGTACTTC. It encodes CASSLTTNYELYF. V is TRBV4-3 and J is TRBJ2-5; D gene ambiguous. The germline V and J ends were trimmed by 4 bases and 13 bases, with 19 bases remaining between them. From germline, CDR1 is LGHNA and CDR2 YSLEER. The CDR3 sequence is 13 residues long.

The rearrangement uses TRBV20-1 and TRBJ2-1, with D perhaps TRBD1 (6 bases). Germline V gene lookup returns CDR1 DFQATT and CDR2 SNEGSKA (reference sequence). The CDR3 contains 16 residues. V dropped 1 base and J dropped 1 base, with 14 bases sitting between them. The CDR3 loop is CSARVRTDSSYNEQFF. The DNA of the CDR3 is TGCAGTGCTAGAGTGAGGACAGATAGTTCCTACAATGAGCAGTTCTTC.

This clonotype occurred once. The chain uses TRBV6-5 and TRBJ2-5, with a tentative D call TRBD2 (7 bases). The V and J ends lost 2 bases and 11 bases respectively, with 21 bases between them. Germline CDR1 reads MNHEY; CDR2 reads SVGAGI. The CDR3 is made up of 15 amino acids. CDR3 nucleotide sequence: TGTGCCAGCAGTTACGGGGGGGCGAGTTCTGGAGAGCAGTACTTC. Its protein is CASSYGGASSGEQYF.